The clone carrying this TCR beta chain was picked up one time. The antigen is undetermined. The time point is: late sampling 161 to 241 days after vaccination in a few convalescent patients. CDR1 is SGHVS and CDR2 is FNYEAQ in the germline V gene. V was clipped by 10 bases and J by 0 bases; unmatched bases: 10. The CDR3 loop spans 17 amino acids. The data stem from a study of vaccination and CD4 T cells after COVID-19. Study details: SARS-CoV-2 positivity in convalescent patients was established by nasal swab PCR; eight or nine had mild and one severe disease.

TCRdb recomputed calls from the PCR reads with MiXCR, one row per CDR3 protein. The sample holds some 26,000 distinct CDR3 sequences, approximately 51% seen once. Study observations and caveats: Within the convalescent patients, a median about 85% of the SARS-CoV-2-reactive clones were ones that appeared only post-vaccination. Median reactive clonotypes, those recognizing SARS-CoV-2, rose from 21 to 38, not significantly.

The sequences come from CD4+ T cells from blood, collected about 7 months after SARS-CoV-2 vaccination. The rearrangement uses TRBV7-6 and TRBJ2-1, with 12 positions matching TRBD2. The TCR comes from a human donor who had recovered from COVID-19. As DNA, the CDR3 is TGTGCCATCACGACTAGCGGGAGACTAAGCTCCTACAATGAGCAGTTCTTC. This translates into CAITTSGRLSSYNEQFF.